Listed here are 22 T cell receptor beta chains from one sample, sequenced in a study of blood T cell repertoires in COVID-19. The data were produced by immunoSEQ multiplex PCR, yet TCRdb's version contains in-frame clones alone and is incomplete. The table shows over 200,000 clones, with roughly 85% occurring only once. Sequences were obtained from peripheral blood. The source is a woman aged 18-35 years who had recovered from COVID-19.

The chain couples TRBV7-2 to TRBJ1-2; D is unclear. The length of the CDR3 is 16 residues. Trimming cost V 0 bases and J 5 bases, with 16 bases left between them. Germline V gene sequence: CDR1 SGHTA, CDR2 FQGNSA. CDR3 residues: CASSLALFGLDYGYTF. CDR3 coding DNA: TGTGCCAGCAGCTTAGCGCTCTTCGGGTTGGATTATGGCTACACCTTC. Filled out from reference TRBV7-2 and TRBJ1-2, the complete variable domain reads GAGVSQSPSNKVTEKGKDVELRCDPISGHTALYWYRQSLGQGLEFLIYFQGNSAPDKSGLPSDRFSAERTGGSVSTLTIQRTQQEDSAVYLCASSLALFGLDYGYTFGSGTRLTVV.

Written as DNA, the CDR3 is TGTGCCAGCAGCCGTGCAACGGGAGGGTACAATGAGCAGTTCTTC. It translates to CASSRATGGYNEQFF. The chain recombines TRBV6-5 with TRBJ2-1; 8 bases agree with TRBD2. V lost 6 bases and J lost 4; bases outside the gene matches: 8. Per the germline V gene, CDR1 is MNHEY and CDR2 is SVGAGI. The CDR3 loop spans 15 amino acids.

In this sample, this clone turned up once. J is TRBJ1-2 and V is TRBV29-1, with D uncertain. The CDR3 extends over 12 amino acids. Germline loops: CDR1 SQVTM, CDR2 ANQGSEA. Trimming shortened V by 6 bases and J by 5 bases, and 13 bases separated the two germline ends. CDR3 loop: CSVGTEIYGYTF. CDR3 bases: TGCAGCGTCGGAACAGAGATTTATGGCTACACCTTC.

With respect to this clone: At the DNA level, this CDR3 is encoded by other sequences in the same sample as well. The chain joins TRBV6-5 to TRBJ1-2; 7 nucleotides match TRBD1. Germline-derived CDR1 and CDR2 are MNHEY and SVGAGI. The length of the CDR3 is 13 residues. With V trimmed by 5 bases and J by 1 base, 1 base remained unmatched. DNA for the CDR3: TGTGCCAGCAGTCGACAGGGTAACTATGGCTACACCTTC. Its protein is CASSRQGNYGYTF.

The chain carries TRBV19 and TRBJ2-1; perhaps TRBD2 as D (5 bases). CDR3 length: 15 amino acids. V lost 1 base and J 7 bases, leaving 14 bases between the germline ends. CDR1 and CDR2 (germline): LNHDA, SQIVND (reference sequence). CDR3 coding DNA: TGTGCCAGTAGTATAGGGCTAGCCCTGGCGAATGAGCAGTTCTTC. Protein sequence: CASSIGLALANEQFF.

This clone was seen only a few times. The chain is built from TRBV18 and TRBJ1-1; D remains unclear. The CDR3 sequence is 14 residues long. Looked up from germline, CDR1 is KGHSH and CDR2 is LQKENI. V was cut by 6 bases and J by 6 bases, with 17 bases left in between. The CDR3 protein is CASSQFNQASEAFF. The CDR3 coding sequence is TGTGCCAGCTCTCAATTCAACCAAGCCTCTGAAGCTTTCTTT. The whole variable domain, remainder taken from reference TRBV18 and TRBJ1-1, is NAGVMQNPRHLVRRRGQEARLRCSPMKGHSHVYWYRQLPEEGLKFMVYLQKENIIDESGMPKERFSAEFPKEGPSILRIQQVVRGDSAAYFCASSQFNQASEAFFGQGTRLTVV.

As DNA, the CDR3 is TGTGCCAGCAGTCGGCGGGGTGACACTGAAGCTTTCTTT. The encoded protein is CASSRRGDTEAFF. The chain is built from TRBV6-5 and TRBJ1-1; D is ambiguous. This CDR3 region has 13 residues. V was cut by 5 bases and J by 3 bases, with 10 bases left in between. Germline V gene lookup returns CDR1 MNHEY and CDR2 SVGAGI.

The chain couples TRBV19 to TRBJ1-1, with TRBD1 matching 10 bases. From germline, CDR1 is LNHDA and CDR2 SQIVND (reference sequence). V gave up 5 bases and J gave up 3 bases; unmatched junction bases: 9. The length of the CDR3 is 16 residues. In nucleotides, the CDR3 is TGTGCCAGTAGTGGTTGGGACAGGGGTCCCTACACTGAAGCTTTCTTT. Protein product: CASSGWDRGPYTEAFF.

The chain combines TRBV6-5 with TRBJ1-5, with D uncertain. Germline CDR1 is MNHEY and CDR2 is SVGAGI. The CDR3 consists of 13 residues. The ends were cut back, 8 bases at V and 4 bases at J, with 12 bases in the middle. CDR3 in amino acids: CASQTPFNQPQHF. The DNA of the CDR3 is TGTGCCAGCCAGACACCCTTTAATCAGCCCCAGCATTTT.

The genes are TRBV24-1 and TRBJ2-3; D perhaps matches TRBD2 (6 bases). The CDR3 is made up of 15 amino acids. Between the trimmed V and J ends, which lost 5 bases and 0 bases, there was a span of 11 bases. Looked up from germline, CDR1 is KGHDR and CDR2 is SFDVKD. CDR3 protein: CATSGPAGSTDTQYF. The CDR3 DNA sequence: TGTGCCACCAGTGGACCGGCGGGGAGCACAGATACGCAGTATTTT.

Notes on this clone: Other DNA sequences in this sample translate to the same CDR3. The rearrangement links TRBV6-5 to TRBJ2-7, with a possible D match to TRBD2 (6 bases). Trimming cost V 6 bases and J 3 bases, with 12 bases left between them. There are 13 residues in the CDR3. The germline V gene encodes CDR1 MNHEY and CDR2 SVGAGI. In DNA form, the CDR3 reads TGTGCCAGCAGGGACTCGGGACTCTACGAGCAGTACTTC. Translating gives CASRDSGLYEQYF.

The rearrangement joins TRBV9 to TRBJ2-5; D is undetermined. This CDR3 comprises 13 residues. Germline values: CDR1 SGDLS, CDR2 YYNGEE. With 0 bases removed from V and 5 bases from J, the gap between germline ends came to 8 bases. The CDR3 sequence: CASSVGRRETQYF. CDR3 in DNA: TGTGCCAGCAGCGTAGGCCGCAGGGAGACCCAGTACTTC. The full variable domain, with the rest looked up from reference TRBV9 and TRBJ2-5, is DSGVTQTPKHLITATGQRVTLRCSPRSGDLSVYWYQQSLDQGLQFLIQYYNGEERAKGNILERFSAQQFPDLHSELNLSSLELGDSALYFCASSVGRRETQYFGPGTRLLVL.

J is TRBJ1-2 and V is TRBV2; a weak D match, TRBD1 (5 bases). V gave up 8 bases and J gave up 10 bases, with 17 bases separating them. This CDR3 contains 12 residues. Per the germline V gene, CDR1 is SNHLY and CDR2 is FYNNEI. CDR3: CASGGGVSFYTF. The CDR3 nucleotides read TGTGCCAGCGGGGGAGGGGTGTCTTTCTACACCTTC.

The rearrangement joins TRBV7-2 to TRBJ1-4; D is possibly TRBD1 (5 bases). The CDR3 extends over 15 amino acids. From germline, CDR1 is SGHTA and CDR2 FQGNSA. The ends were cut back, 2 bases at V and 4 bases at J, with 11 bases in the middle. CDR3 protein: CASSLFGRDNEKLFF. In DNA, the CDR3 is TGTGCCAGCAGCTTATTCGGCAGGGATAATGAAAAACTGTTTTTT. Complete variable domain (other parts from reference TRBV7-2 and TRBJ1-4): GAGVSQSPSNKVTEKGKDVELRCDPISGHTALYWYRQSLGQGLEFLIYFQGNSAPDKSGLPSDRFSAERTGGSVSTLTIQRTQQEDSAVYLCASSLFGRDNEKLFFGSGTQLSVL.

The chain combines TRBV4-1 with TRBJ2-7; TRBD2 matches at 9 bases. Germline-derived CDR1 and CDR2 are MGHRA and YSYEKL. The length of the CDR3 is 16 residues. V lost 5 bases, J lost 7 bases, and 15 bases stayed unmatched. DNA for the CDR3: TGCGCCAGCAGCAACGAGCGGGAGGTCCCCTCCAGGGAGCAGTACTTC. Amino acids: CASSNEREVPSREQYF.

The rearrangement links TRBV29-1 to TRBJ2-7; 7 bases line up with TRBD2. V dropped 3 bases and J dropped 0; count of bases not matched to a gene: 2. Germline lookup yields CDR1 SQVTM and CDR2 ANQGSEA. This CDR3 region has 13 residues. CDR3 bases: TGCAGCGTTGACGGGAGGAGCTCCTACGAGCAGTACTTC. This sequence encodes CSVDGRSSYEQYF.

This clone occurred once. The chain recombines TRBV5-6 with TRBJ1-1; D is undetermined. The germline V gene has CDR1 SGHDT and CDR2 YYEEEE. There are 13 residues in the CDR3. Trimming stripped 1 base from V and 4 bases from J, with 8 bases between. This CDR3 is CASSLRGGTEAFF. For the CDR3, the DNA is TGTGCCAGCAGCTTGCGGGGAGGCACTGAAGCTTTCTTT.

This chain's CDR3 is CAWSPGGVPEAFF. CDR3 nucleotides: TGTGCCTGGAGTCCAGGGGGAGTCCCCGAAGCTTTCTTT. This sequence joins TRBV30 and TRBJ1-1, with 7 nucleotides matching TRBD1. In germline, CDR1 is GTSNPN, CDR2 SVGIG (reference sequence). The CDR3 spans 13 residues. V gave up 2 bases and J gave up 8 bases; unmatched junction bases: 8.

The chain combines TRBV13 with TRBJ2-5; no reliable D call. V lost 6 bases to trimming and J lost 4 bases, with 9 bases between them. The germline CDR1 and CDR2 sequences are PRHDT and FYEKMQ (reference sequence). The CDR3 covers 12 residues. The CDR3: CASSLGPETQYF. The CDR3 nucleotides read TGTGCCAGCAGTTTGGGCCCAGAGACCCAGTACTTC.

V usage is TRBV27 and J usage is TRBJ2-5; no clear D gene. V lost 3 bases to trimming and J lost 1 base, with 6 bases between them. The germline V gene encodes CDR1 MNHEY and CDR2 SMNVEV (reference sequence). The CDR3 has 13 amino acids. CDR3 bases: TGTGCCAGCAGTTTTTTATCCCAAGAGACCCAGTACTTC. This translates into CASSFLSQETQYF.

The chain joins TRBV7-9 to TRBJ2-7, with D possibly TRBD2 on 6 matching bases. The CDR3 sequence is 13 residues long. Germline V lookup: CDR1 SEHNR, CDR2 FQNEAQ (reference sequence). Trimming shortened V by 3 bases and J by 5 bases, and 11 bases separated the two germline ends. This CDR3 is CASSLIGGDEQYF. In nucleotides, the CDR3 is TGTGCCAGCAGCTTGATCGGGGGTGACGAGCAGTACTTC.

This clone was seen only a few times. DNA for the CDR3: TGTGCCAGCAGCACCACAGGGGATCAGCCCCAGCATTTT. Protein: CASSTTGDQPQHF. The V call is TRBV5-5, the J call TRBJ1-5; 7 nucleotides align to TRBD1. CDR1 is SGHKS, CDR2 YYEKEE, per germline (reference sequence). The CDR3 runs 13 residues. J gave up 5 bases and V 4 bases, and 3 bases lay outside the gene matches.